Detailed here is one T cell receptor beta chain. What it binds is unknown. This sample was taken from a study of T and B cells in COVID-19 patients. Study-level results: CD4+, regulatory T cell, CD8+ and sorted SARS-CoV-2-responsive or tetramer+ T cells were not yet sequenced. Patients with COVID-19 reportedly showed strongly skewed T cell receptor beta variable and joining gene usage. Symptomatic-phase blood samples from mildly ill patients and early samples from severe cases were scarce.

From blood, about 230-500 ng of genomic DNA served as TRB template. BIOMED2 TRB-A/B primer pools were used in multiplex TRB PCR. MiXCR, run by TCRdb on the multiplex PCR reads, gives a single entry per CDR3 protein. Among around 10,000 distinct CDR3 sequences listed, around 27% were seen once. Trimming took off 1 base at V and 8 bases at J, with 8 bases between the two ends. The CDR3 is 11 residues long. CDR1 and CDR2 (germline): GTSNPN, SVGIG (reference sequence). The sample taken for sequencing was blood. The genes are TRBV30 and TRBJ1-2; D ambiguous. This clonotype originated in a human donor who had recovered from COVID-19. This chain's CDR3 is CAWSGPGGYTF. The CDR3 DNA follows: TGTGCCTGGAGTGGACCGGGAGGCTACACCTTC.